This TCR beta chain was observed in a study of cytomegalovirus exposure and HLA in healthy donors. Study conclusions and caveats: Some V segments, TRBV6-2 and TRBV6-3 among them, were indistinguishable and were therefore excluded. An analysis that was carried out later associated approximately 17,000 TCR beta sequences with HLA alleles at 0.05 false discovery rate.

This clone was counted a single time. Antigen specificity is unknown. One junction end disagrees with the germline gene, perhaps due to a read error. PCR employed 60 Vbeta and 13 Jbeta primers. The protocol was immunoSEQ multiplex PCR, while the TCRdb copy is restricted to in-frame clones and leaves out a portion. The sample yields 210,000 or so clones, about 89% seen once. Germline lookup yields CDR1 MNHNS and CDR2 SASEGT. The CDR3 length is 15 residues. The sequencing sample was made of PBMCs. The sequence was obtained from a man aged 30 to 45 in good health and CMV-seronegative. The V and J genes are TRBV6-1 and TRBJ2-6; a possible D gene is TRBD1 (5 bases). DNA for the CDR3: TGTGCCAGCAGTGAAGGTAATTCTGGGGCCAACGGCCTGACTTTC. Encoded protein: CASSEGNSGANGLTF.